This is a list of T cell receptor beta chains from one sample in a study of shared clonotypes between healthy human individuals. Measured with immunoSEQ multiplex PCR; TCRdb has only the in-frame clones, and not every one. The table shows about 2.2 million clones, with roughly 93% occurring only once. The specimen sequenced was naive CD8+ T cells from PBMCs. The receptors were sampled from a young man in good health. Some clones in this sample may be carry-over from other donors' samples. Each CDR3 is given with its conserved first and last residue. Each record gives: J gene, V gene, clone size, D gene, CDR3 protein, CDR3 DNA. The D gene is left open where the match is weak. The listing skips clone size in some rows; elsewhere it reads once, few, many or a size class.

j_call: TRBJ1-6; v_call: TRBV30; clone_size: NA; d_call: NA; cdr3_aa: CAWSVPRGKDSPLHF; cdr3_nt: TGTGCCTGGAGTGTACCGCGGGGGAAGGATTCACCCCTCCACTTT
j_call: TRBJ2-7; v_call: TRBV19; clone_size: NA; d_call: TRBD1; cdr3_aa: CASSIAQGAAYEQYF; cdr3_nt: TGTGCCAGTAGTATAGCACAGGGGGCCGCCTACGAGCAGTACTTC
j_call: TRBJ1-5; v_call: TRBV6-6; clone_size: NA; d_call: TRBD1; cdr3_aa: CASSYTRQGSNQPQHF; cdr3_nt: TGTGCCAGCAGTTACACAAGACAGGGCAGCAATCAGCCCCAGCATTTT
j_call: TRBJ2-7; v_call: TRBV7-6; clone_size: once; d_call: TRBD2; cdr3_aa: CASSLGLVTEQYF; cdr3_nt: TGTGCCAGCAGCCTGGGACTAGTCACCGAGCAGTACTTC
j_call: TRBJ2-2; v_call: TRBV27; clone_size: once; d_call: NA; cdr3_aa: CASSLLNSGELFF; cdr3_nt: TGTGCCAGCAGTTTACTGAACAGCGGGGAGCTGTTTTTT
j_call: TRBJ2-7; v_call: TRBV6-5; clone_size: NA; d_call: TRBD2; cdr3_aa: CASKIGTSGSHEQYF; cdr3_nt: TGTGCCAGCAAAATCGGGACTAGCGGGAGCCACGAGCAGTACTTC
j_call: TRBJ2-7; v_call: TRBV13; clone_size: NA; d_call: TRBD1; cdr3_aa: CASSLQDRVHEQYF; cdr3_nt: TGTGCCAGCAGCCTCCAAGACAGGGTCCACGAGCAGTACTTC
j_call: TRBJ2-1; v_call: TRBV6-5; clone_size: NA; d_call: NA; cdr3_aa: CASSSGLPGNEQFF; cdr3_nt: TGTGCCAGCAGTTCCGGACTTCCGGGGAATGAGCAGTTCTTC
j_call: TRBJ1-2; v_call: TRBV2; clone_size: NA; d_call: NA; cdr3_aa: CASETDVRYYGYTF; cdr3_nt: TGTGCCAGTGAGACAGACGTCCGTTACTATGGCTACACCTTC
j_call: TRBJ2-2; v_call: TRBV5-1; clone_size: NA; d_call: TRBD2; cdr3_aa: CASSPRLAGGPDTGELFF; cdr3_nt: TGCGCCAGCAGCCCACGACTAGCGGGAGGGCCAGACACCGGGGAGCTGTTTTTT
j_call: TRBJ1-1; v_call: TRBV15; clone_size: NA; d_call: TRBD1; cdr3_aa: CATSTYRGGTEAFF; cdr3_nt: TGTGCCACCAGCACCTACAGGGGTGGCACTGAAGCTTTCTTT
j_call: TRBJ1-2; v_call: TRBV19; clone_size: NA; d_call: NA; cdr3_aa: CASAQGTLYGYTF; cdr3_nt: TGTGCCAGTGCCCAGGGAACGCTCTATGGCTACACCTTC
j_call: TRBJ1-2; v_call: TRBV30; clone_size: NA; d_call: NA; cdr3_aa: CAWSVGQWTSYTF; cdr3_nt: TGTGCCTGGAGTGTAGGGCAGTGGACAAGCTACACCTTC
j_call: TRBJ1-2; v_call: TRBV4-1; clone_size: NA; d_call: NA; cdr3_aa: CASSQRVDYGYTF; cdr3_nt: TGCGCCAGCAGCCAGAGGGTTGATTATGGCTACACCTTC
j_call: TRBJ2-7; v_call: TRBV27; clone_size: NA; d_call: NA; cdr3_aa: CASSLRAAYEQYF; cdr3_nt: TGTGCCAGCAGTCTACGGGCCGCCTACGAGCAGTACTTC
j_call: TRBJ2-1; v_call: TRBV7-8; clone_size: NA; d_call: TRBD2; cdr3_aa: CASSSGLAGGQIYNEQFF; cdr3_nt: TGTGCCAGCAGCTCGGGACTAGCGGGAGGGCAAATCTACAATGAGCAGTTCTTC
j_call: TRBJ2-1; v_call: TRBV5-4; clone_size: NA; d_call: NA; cdr3_aa: CASSFLAIRSYNEQFF; cdr3_nt: TGTGCCAGCAGCTTCCTAGCTATTCGCTCCTACAATGAGCAGTTCTTC
j_call: TRBJ2-3; v_call: TRBV2; clone_size: NA; d_call: TRBD2; cdr3_aa: CASRGLLMQYF; cdr3_nt: TGTGCCAGCAGGGGACTATTAATGCAGTATTTT
j_call: TRBJ1-3; v_call: TRBV11-2; clone_size: NA; d_call: TRBD1; cdr3_aa: CASSYQGAAGNTIYF; cdr3_nt: TGTGCCAGCAGCTACCAGGGGGCGGCTGGAAACACCATATATTTT
j_call: TRBJ2-1; v_call: TRBV7-9; clone_size: NA; d_call: TRBD2; cdr3_aa: CASRRGLAPPSSYNEQFF; cdr3_nt: TGTGCCAGCAGGCGGGGACTAGCGCCTCCAAGCTCCTACAATGAGCAGTTCTTC
j_call: TRBJ2-3; v_call: TRBV29-1; clone_size: NA; d_call: NA; cdr3_aa: CSVEDTGSGADTQYF; cdr3_nt: TGCAGCGTTGAAGACACCGGGAGCGGCGCAGATACGCAGTATTTT